This T cell receptor (beta chain) came from a study of T cell responses to AZD1222 COVID-19 vaccine. The study, taken as a whole, reports: A mostly white British donor set with more females was recruited, and clonal diversity was possibly underestimated. CD4 TCRs linked to vaccination spanned spike, dominating at 160-218 and 743-854.

Profiled with immunoSEQ multiplex PCR; TCRdb holds only in-frame clones, not every one. The data contain fewer than 120,000 clones, around 85% of them singletons. V lost 0 bases, J lost 1 base, and 12 bases lay in between. The germline CDR1 and CDR2 sequences are SGDLS and YYNGEE. The CDR3 covers 16 residues. This clone is a singleton in its sample. Its antigen is undetermined. This sample comprised peripheral blood, obtained on day 0 of AZD1222 vaccination. This sequence was found in an adult in good health. The rearrangement uses TRBV9 and TRBJ2-3; no firm D call. In DNA, the CDR3 is TGTGCCAGCAGCGTAGGGGCGGTAGGCCGCACAGATACGCAGTATTTT. Translating gives CASSVGAVGRTDTQYF.